The clone carrying this T cell receptor (beta chain) was seen only once. Its target is unknown. This specimen belongs to a study of PD-1 blockade in mismatch repair-deficient tumors. Study findings and constraints: After pembrolizumab, tumor-resident clones rose rapidly, then generally contracted before radiologic responses.

V lost 6 bases and J lost 4; bases outside the gene matches: 8. Germline CDR1 SGHRS, CDR2 YFSETQ. There are 15 residues in the CDR3. All patients were mismatch repair deficient, assessed by either PCR or immunohistochemistry. Assay used: immunoSEQ multiplex PCR; TCRdb lists only in-frame clones, some missing. The data hold 20,000 to 30,000 clones, with approximately 84% observed a single time. V gene TRBV5-1 combines with J gene TRBJ2-1, with 9 positions matching TRBD2. The sequences come from PBMCs, collected before pembrolizumab treatment. The receptor comes from an adult with mismatch repair-deficient cancer. The CDR3 coding sequence is TGCGCCAGCACTCGCTCTAGCGGGGATTACAATGAGCAGTTCTTC. It is translated as CASTRSSGDYNEQFF.